A selection of T cell receptor beta chains follows, all from one sample in a study of identical twins. TCRdb re-analysed the 5' RACE reads in MiXCR, keeping a single row per CDR3 protein. Among around 240,000 distinct CDR3 sequences listed, roughly a tenth were seen once. The sample consisted of memory T cells sorted from blood. The receptors derive from a man between 45 and 60 years old in good health. The CDR3 runs from the conserved cysteine through the conserved F or W. The order of the fields is clone size, J gene, D gene, V gene, CDR3 DNA, CDR3 protein. The D gene is left open where the match is weak. The size entry is marked missing in some rows and otherwise reads once, few, many or a size class.

clone_size: NA; j_call: TRBJ1-2; d_call: TRBD1; v_call: TRBV4-1; cdr3_nt: TGCGCCAGCAGCCAACCCCAGGGGGCTTCTGCTAACTATGGCTACACCTTC; cdr3_aa: CASSQPQGASANYGYTF
clone_size: many; j_call: TRBJ2-3; d_call: TRBD1; v_call: TRBV4-2; cdr3_nt: TGTGCCAGCAGCCTGGGACAGGGTAGCACAGATACGCAGTATTTT; cdr3_aa: CASSLGQGSTDTQYF
clone_size: few; j_call: TRBJ1-2; d_call: NA; v_call: TRBV6-5; cdr3_nt: TGTGCCAGCAGTTACTCCCGACAGCGGCCCTATGGCTACACCTTC; cdr3_aa: CASSYSRQRPYGYTF
clone_size: many; j_call: TRBJ2-7; d_call: NA; v_call: TRBV10-2; cdr3_nt: TGCGCCAGCAGTGATCCGCCAGGGTCTTCGGGGGAGCAGTACTTC; cdr3_aa: CASSDPPGSSGEQYF
clone_size: few; j_call: TRBJ2-7; d_call: NA; v_call: TRBV7-8; cdr3_nt: TGTGCCAGCAGCTTATTCGTCCGGACGACATCCTACGAGCAGTACTTC; cdr3_aa: CASSLFVRTTSYEQYF
clone_size: many; j_call: TRBJ2-7; d_call: NA; v_call: TRBV4-3; cdr3_nt: TGCGCCAGCAGCCGGGACAATTCCTACGAGCAGTACTTC; cdr3_aa: CASSRDNSYEQYF
clone_size: NA; j_call: TRBJ2-5; d_call: NA; v_call: TRBV5-1; cdr3_nt: TGCGCCAGCAGCTTGGCCAGGCAAGAGACCCAGTACTTC; cdr3_aa: CASSLARQETQYF
clone_size: few; j_call: TRBJ1-1; d_call: NA; v_call: TRBV25-1; cdr3_nt: TGTGCCAGCAGTGACCGGGGTTCCGGTGCTTTCTTT; cdr3_aa: CASSDRGSGAFF
clone_size: many; j_call: TRBJ1-1; d_call: NA; v_call: TRBV5-1; cdr3_nt: TGCGCCAGCAGCCGGGGCCTGACAGAGATGAACACTGAAGCTTTCTTT; cdr3_aa: CASSRGLTEMNTEAFF
clone_size: few; j_call: TRBJ2-5; d_call: NA; v_call: TRBV28; cdr3_nt: TGTGCCAGCAGCAGATCGACCGAAGAGACCCAGTACTTC; cdr3_aa: CASSRSTEETQYF
clone_size: many; j_call: TRBJ1-1; d_call: NA; v_call: TRBV27; cdr3_nt: TGTGCCAGCAGTACAAACGAGGTGAACACTGAAGCTTTCTTT; cdr3_aa: CASSTNEVNTEAFF
clone_size: NA; j_call: TRBJ2-1; d_call: TRBD1; v_call: TRBV6-1; cdr3_nt: TGTGCCAGCAGACGGGGACAGCTTATAAGCTCCTACAATGAGCAGTTCTTC; cdr3_aa: CASRRGQLISSYNEQFF
clone_size: NA; j_call: TRBJ1-1; d_call: NA; v_call: TRBV30; cdr3_nt: TGTGCCTGGTGTTTCAGGTCGAACACTGAAGCTTTCTTT; cdr3_aa: CAWCFRSNTEAFF
clone_size: many; j_call: TRBJ2-1; d_call: TRBD2; v_call: TRBV20-1; cdr3_nt: TGCAGTGCTAGATACGGACTAGCGGGAGTGGGTGAGCAGTTCTTC; cdr3_aa: CSARYGLAGVGEQFF
clone_size: NA; j_call: TRBJ1-1; d_call: TRBD1; v_call: TRBV4-3; cdr3_nt: TGCGCCAGCAGCCAAGATAGGAGGGGGCACACTGAAGCTTTCTTT; cdr3_aa: CASSQDRRGHTEAFF
clone_size: many; j_call: TRBJ2-1; d_call: TRBD2; v_call: TRBV5-1; cdr3_nt: TGCGCCAGTTCCGGACTAGCGGGAGTAAAGGGAGGTGAGCAGTTCTTC; cdr3_aa: CASSGLAGVKGGEQFF
clone_size: many; j_call: TRBJ2-2; d_call: NA; v_call: TRBV28; cdr3_nt: TGTGCCAGCAGTTTAAACATTGGGCAGGGCTTAATACACGGGGAGCTGTTTTTT; cdr3_aa: CASSLNIGQGLIHGELFF
clone_size: few; j_call: TRBJ2-3; d_call: NA; v_call: TRBV27; cdr3_nt: TGTGCCAGCAGTCACTCCTCAGGGGCCGCCCGGTATTTT; cdr3_aa: CASSHSSGAARYF
clone_size: NA; j_call: TRBJ2-3; d_call: NA; v_call: TRBV4-3; cdr3_nt: TGCGCCAGCAGCCAAGATCCTCGGGATACGCAGTATTTT; cdr3_aa: CASSQDPRDTQYF
clone_size: many; j_call: TRBJ1-5; d_call: NA; v_call: TRBV7-2; cdr3_nt: TGTGCCAGCAGCTCGGCGAATCAGCCCCAGCATTTT; cdr3_aa: CASSSANQPQHF
clone_size: many; j_call: TRBJ2-2; d_call: NA; v_call: TRBV7-6; cdr3_nt: TGTGCCAGCAGCTTGGTCGACACCGGGGAGCTGTTTTTT; cdr3_aa: CASSLVDTGELFF
clone_size: NA; j_call: TRBJ1-2; d_call: NA; v_call: TRBV6-5; cdr3_nt: TGTGCCAGCAGTGCGGGGTTCGGCTACACCTTC; cdr3_aa: CASSAGFGYTF